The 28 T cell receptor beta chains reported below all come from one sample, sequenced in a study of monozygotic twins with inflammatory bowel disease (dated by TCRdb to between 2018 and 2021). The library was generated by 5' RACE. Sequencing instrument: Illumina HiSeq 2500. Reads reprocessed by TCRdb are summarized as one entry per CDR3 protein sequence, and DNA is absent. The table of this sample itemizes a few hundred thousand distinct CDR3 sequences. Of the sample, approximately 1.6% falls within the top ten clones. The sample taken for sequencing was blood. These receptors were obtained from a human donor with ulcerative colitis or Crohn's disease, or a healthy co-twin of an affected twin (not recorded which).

This chain's CDR3 is CASSPPKAGGQNEQFF. The V call is TRBV3-1, the J call TRBJ2-1; with no DNA, the TCRdb D assignment of TRBD2 cannot be verified. Germline CDR1 and CDR2: LGHDT and YNNKEL (reference sequence). CDR3 size: 16 residues.

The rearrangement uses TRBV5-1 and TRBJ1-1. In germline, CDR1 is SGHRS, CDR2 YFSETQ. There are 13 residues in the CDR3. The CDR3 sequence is CASSSTQNTEAFF.

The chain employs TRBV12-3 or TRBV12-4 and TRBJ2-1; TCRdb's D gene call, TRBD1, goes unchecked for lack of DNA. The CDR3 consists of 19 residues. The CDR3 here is CASSFFRRGFIKSYNEQFF.

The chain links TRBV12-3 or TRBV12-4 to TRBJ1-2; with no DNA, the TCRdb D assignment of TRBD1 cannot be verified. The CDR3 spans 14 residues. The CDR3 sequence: CASSTGQGSYGYTF.

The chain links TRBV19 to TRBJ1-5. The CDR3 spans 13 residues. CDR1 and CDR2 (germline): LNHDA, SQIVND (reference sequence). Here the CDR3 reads CASSSNTGQPQHF.

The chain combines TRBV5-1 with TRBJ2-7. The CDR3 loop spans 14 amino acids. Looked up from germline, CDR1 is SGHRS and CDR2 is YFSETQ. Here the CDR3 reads CASSLSTKTYEQYF.

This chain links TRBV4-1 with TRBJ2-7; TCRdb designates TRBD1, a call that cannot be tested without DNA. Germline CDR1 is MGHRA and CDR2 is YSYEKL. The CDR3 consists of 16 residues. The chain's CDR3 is CASSHSGQLPIYEQYF.

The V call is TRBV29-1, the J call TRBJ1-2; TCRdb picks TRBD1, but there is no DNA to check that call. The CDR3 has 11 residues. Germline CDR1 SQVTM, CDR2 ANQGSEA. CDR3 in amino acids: CSVRDSYGYTF.

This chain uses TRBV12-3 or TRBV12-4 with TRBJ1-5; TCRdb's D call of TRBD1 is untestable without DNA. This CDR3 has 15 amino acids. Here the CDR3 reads CASSFSRGLNQPQHF.

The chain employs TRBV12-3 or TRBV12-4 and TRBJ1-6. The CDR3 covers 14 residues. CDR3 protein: CASSFGQVNSPLHF.

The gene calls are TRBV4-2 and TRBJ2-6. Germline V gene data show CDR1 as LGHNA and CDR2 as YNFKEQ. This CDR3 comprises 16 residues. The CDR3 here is CASSQEVVFGANVLTF.

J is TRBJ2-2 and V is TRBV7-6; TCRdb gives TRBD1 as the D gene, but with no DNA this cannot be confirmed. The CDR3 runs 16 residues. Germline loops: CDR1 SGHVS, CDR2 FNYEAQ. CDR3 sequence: CASSLVGTGTSGELFF. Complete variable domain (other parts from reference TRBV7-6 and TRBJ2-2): GAGVSQSPRYKVTKRGQDVALRCDPISGHVSLYWYRQALGQGPEFLTYFNYEAQQDKSGLPNDRFSAERPEGSISTLTIQRTEQRDSAMYRCASSLVGTGTSGELFFGEGSRLTVL.

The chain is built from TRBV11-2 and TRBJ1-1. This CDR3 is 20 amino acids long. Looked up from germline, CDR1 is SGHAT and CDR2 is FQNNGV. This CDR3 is CASSLERIGRGRGVNTEAFF.

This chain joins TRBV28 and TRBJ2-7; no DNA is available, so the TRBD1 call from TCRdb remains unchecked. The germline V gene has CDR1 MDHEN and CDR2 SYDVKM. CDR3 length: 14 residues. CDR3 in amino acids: CASSYPGQDYEQYF.

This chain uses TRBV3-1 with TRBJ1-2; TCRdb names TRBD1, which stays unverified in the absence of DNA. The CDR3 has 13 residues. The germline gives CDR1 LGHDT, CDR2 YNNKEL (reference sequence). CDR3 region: CASSPLGPGGYTF.

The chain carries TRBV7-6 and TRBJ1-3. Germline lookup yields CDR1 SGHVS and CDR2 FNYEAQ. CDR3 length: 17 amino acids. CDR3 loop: CASSRAMAQSSGNTIYF.

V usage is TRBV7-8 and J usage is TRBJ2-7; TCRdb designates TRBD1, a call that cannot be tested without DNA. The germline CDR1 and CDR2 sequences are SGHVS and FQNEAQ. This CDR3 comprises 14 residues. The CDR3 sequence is CASSSRGAGGEQYF. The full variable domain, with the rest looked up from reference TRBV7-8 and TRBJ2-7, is GAGVSQSPRYKVAKRGQDVALRCDPISGHVSLFWYQQALGQGPEFLTYFQNEAQLDKSGLPSDRFFAERPEGSVSTLKIQRTQQEDSAVYLCASSSRGAGGEQYFGPGTRLTVT.

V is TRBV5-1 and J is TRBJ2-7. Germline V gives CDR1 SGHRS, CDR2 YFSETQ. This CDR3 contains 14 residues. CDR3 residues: CASSLALNSYEQYF.

The CDR3 here is CASDTPGQGLEKLFF. The rearrangement uses TRBV6-1 and TRBJ1-4; lacking DNA, the TRBD1 call made by TCRdb goes unchecked. Germline V lookup: CDR1 MNHNS, CDR2 SASEGT. There are 15 residues in the CDR3.

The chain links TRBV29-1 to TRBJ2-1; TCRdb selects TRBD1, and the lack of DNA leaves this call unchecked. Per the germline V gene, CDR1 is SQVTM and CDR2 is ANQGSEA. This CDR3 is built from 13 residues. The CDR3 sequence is CSVVAPLTGGKFF.

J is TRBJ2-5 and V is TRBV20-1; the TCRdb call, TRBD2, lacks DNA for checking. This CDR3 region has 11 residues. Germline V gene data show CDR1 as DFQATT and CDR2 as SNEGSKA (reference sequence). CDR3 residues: CSGLAKETQYF.

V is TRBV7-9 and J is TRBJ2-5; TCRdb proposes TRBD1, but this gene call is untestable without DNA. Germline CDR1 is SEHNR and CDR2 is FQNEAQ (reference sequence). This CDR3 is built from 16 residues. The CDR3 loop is CASSLSPGFKGETQYF.

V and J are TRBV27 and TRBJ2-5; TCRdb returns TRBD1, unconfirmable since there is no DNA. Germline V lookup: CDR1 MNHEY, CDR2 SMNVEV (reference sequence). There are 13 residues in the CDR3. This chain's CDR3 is CASSRDRKETQYF.

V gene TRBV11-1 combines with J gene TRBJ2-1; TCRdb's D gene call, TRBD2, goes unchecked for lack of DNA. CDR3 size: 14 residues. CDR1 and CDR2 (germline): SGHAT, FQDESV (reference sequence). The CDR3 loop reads CASSLWQGPDEQFF.

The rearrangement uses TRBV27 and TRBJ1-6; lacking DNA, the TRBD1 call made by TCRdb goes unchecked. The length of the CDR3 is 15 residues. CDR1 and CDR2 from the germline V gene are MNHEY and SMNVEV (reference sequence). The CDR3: CASSSSGTGYSPLHF.

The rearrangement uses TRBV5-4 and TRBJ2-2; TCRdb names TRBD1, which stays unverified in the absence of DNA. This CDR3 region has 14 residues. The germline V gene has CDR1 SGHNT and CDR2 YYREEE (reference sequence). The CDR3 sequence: CASSSRWGSGELFF.

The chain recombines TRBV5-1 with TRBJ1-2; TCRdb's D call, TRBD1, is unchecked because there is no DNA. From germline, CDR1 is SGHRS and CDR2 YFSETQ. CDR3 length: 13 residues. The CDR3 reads CASSNGGDYGYTF.

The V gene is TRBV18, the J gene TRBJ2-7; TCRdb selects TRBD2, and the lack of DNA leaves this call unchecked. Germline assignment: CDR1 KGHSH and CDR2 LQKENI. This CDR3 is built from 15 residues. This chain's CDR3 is CASSQLGTSVNEQYF.